Listed below are T cell receptor beta chains from one sample, sequenced in a study of cytotoxic CD8 clonotypes in ibrutinib-treated CLL. Sequencing was performed with immunoSEQ multiplex PCR; in TCRdb, only in-frame clones are kept and a portion is missing. This sample has 45,000 or so clones, with over 60% found just once. This specimen was PBMCs, taken after 12 months of ibrutinib treatment. Receptor source: a human donor with chronic lymphocytic leukemia. The CDR3 runs from the conserved cysteine through the conserved F or W. A D gene is named only where the DNA matches it firmly.

J: TRBJ2-1; D: NA; V: TRBV9; DNA: TGTGCCAGCAGCGTAAACGGGGTATCCTACAATGAGCAGTTCTTC; CDR3: CASSVNGVSYNEQFF
J: TRBJ2-7; D: NA; V: TRBV2; DNA: TGTGCCAGCCGGGATCGCCTTTACGAGCAGTACTTC; CDR3: CASRDRLYEQYF
J: TRBJ2-1; D: TRBD1; V: TRBV5-1; DNA: TGCGCCAGCAGCCCGACAGGGCTTTACAATGAGCAGTTCTTC; CDR3: CASSPTGLYNEQFF
J: TRBJ1-2; D: NA; V: TRBV7-9; DNA: TGTGCCAGCAGCTTAGCGGCAGCGGGTTACACCTTC; CDR3: CASSLAAAGYTF
J: TRBJ2-1; D: NA; V: TRBV18; DNA: TGTGCCAGCTCACCACCCGAGGGGCTCTACAATGAGCAGTTCTTC; CDR3: CASSPPEGLYNEQFF
J: TRBJ1-3; D: TRBD1; V: TRBV30; DNA: TGTGCCTGGAGTACACAGGGGGCGTTCGGAAACACCATATATTTT; CDR3: CAWSTQGAFGNTIYF
J: TRBJ1-1; D: NA; V: TRBV7-2; DNA: TGTGCCAGCAGCTTACAGTTTAGGGACACTGAAGCTTTCTTT; CDR3: CASSLQFRDTEAFF
J: TRBJ2-1; D: NA; V: TRBV10-3; DNA: TGTGCCATCAGTAGGGACGGAGGGAATGAGCAGTTCTTC; CDR3: CAISRDGGNEQFF
J: TRBJ2-3; D: TRBD2; V: TRBV2; DNA: TGTGCCAGCAGTGCGGTAGCGGGTACCCCCACAGATACGCAGTATTTT; CDR3: CASSAVAGTPTDTQYF
J: TRBJ1-2; D: NA; V: TRBV7-9; DNA: TGTGCCACAGAAAGGGGGGCGGCCGACTATGGCTACACCTTC; CDR3: CATERGAADYGYTF